Listed below are T cell receptor beta chains from one sample, sequenced in a study of blood T cell repertoires in COVID-19. This table comes from immunoSEQ multiplex PCR, and its TCRdb copy is limited to in-frame clones, with some not included. Among approximately 250,000 clones, 80% to 95% were seen once, and the ten largest hold over 0.8%. The sample consisted of peripheral blood. The receptors come from a man between 25 and 39 years old with COVID-19, enrolled during active disease. Each CDR3 is given with its conserved first and last residue. The D gene is left open where the match is weak. A clone size is listed for some rows: how often the clone was seen (once, few, many), or a class if it is expanded.

V gene	clone size	J gene	D gene	CDR3 DNA	CDR3 protein
TRBV19	.	TRBJ2-2	TRBD1	TGTGCCAGTAGTACCCGGACAGGGGGCCAGCTGTTTTTT	CASSTRTGGQLFF
TRBV28	.	TRBJ1-2	TRBD1	TGTGCCGGACAGGGCTCCCCCTATGGCTACACCTTC	CAGQGSPYGYTF
TRBV15	.	TRBJ2-2	TRBD2	TGTGCCACCAGCTTAGCGGGGCTGACCGGGGAGCTGTTTTTT	CATSLAGLTGELFF
TRBV2	.	TRBJ1-2	.	TGTGCCAGCAGGGAGTCCCCGGGTGGCTACACCTTC	CASRESPGGYTF
TRBV11-3	few	TRBJ2-1	TRBD1	TGTGCCAGCAGCCCCTTCAAGGACAGGGGTACCTACAATGAGCAGTTCTTC	CASSPFKDRGTYNEQFF
TRBV9	once	TRBJ1-1	.	TGTGCCAGCAGCCCCCGTAGACAGAACACTGAAGCTTTCTTT	CASSPRRQNTEAFF
TRBV5-1	.	TRBJ2-1	TRBD1	TGCGCCAGCAGCTTGGAACAGGGGTACAATGAGCAGTTCTTC	CASSLEQGYNEQFF
TRBV20-1	.	TRBJ1-1	.	TGCAGTGCTAGTTCTGGACATAACACTGAAGCTTTCTTT	CSASSGHNTEAFF
TRBV27	.	TRBJ1-2	.	TGTGCCAGCAGGCCCGCCAGGGAACCTAACTATGGCTACACCTTC	CASRPAREPNYGYTF
TRBV11-2	.	TRBJ1-1	.	TGTGCCAGCAGCTTAGGTCGAGGGTCTGAAGCTTTCTTT	CASSLGRGSEAFF
TRBV7-2	.	TRBJ2-3	TRBD2	TGTGCCAGCAGACTTACTAGCGGGGGGTCTACGCAGTATTTT	CASRLTSGGSTQYF
TRBV11-2	.	TRBJ2-5	TRBD2	TGTGCCAGCAGCTTAGGCCGACTAGCGGTCTTACAAGAGACCCAGTACTTC	CASSLGRLAVLQETQYF
TRBV6-5	.	TRBJ1-1	TRBD1	TGTGCCAGCAGACAGGGGGGAACTGAAGCTTTCTTT	CASRQGGTEAFF
TRBV5-1	.	TRBJ2-3	TRBD2	TGCGCCAGCAGCTTCGGTGCGGGGGGTTACACAGATACGCAGTATTTT	CASSFGAGGYTDTQYF
TRBV19	.	TRBJ2-7	.	TGTGCCAGTGGGAAGGGGGTTTACGAGCAGTACTTC	CASGKGVYEQYF
TRBV10-1	.	TRBJ2-2	.	TGCGCCAGCAGTACACAGCTCACCGCGAACACCGGGGAGCTGTTTTTT	CASSTQLTANTGELFF
TRBV5-3	few	TRBJ1-4	TRBD1	TGTGCCAGAAGCAAGGGGACAGACGATGAAAAACTGTTTTTT	CARSKGTDDEKLFF
TRBV6-5	.	TRBJ2-5	TRBD1	TGTGCCAGCAGTGACTCCGGGACAGCCAAAGAGACCCAGTACTTC	CASSDSGTAKETQYF
TRBV7-9	.	TRBJ2-7	TRBD1	TGTGCCAGCAGCTTAGAGACAGGGAGCGAGCAGTACTTC	CASSLETGSEQYF
TRBV5-1	.	TRBJ1-1	TRBD1	TGCGCCAGCAGTTTGAATACAGGGGCGGCTGAAGCTTTCTTT	CASSLNTGAAEAFF
TRBV5-5	once	TRBJ2-5	.	TGTGCCAGCAGCTGGAACAGGGCAGAGACCCAGTACTTC	CASSWNRAETQYF
TRBV10-3	.	TRBJ1-3	.	TGTGCCATCAGTGAGGGGGGGGCTTCCTCTGGAAACACCATATATTTT	CAISEGGASSGNTIYF
TRBV6-5	few	TRBJ1-3	.	TGTGCCAGCAGTAAAACCGGGAGCTCTGGAAACACCATATATTTT	CASSKTGSSGNTIYF
TRBV5-1	.	TRBJ1-6	TRBD1	TGCGCCAGCAGCTTGGATCAGGGGGCTTCACCCCTCCACTTT	CASSLDQGASPLHF
TRBV4-1	.	TRBJ1-1	TRBD1	TGCGCCAGCAGCCAAATGAGACAGGGAGGTGCTGAAGCTTTCTTT	CASSQMRQGGAEAFF
TRBV4-1	.	TRBJ1-2	TRBD1	TGCGCCAGCAGCCAAAGGACAGGGTATAACTATGGCTACACCTTC	CASSQRTGYNYGYTF
TRBV27	.	TRBJ2-3	TRBD2	TGTGCCAGCAGCTCTCCGGGACTAGCGGGCGATACGCAGTATTTT	CASSSPGLAGDTQYF
TRBV18	.	TRBJ1-3	.	TGTGCCAGCTCACCGGCGGGATCTGGAAACACCATATATTTT	CASSPAGSGNTIYF
TRBV2	.	TRBJ1-5	TRBD1	TGTGCCAGCAGCGTGGACAGGGGGAACAATCAGCCCCAGCATTTT	CASSVDRGNNQPQHF
TRBV4-1	.	TRBJ2-5	TRBD2	TGCGCCAGCAGCCAAGGTAGCGGGGGGGCCCAAGAGACCCAGTACTTC	CASSQGSGGAQETQYF
TRBV10-3	.	TRBJ2-1	TRBD1	TGTGCCATCAGTGAGTCGGTGACAGGGAGTTCCCTTCCCTACAATGAGCAGTTCTTC	CAISESVTGSSLPYNEQFF
TRBV18	once	TRBJ2-5	.	TGTGCCAGCTCGCTTAGTCCTTCAGAGACCCAGTACTTC	CASSLSPSETQYF
TRBV10-3	.	TRBJ1-3	TRBD1	TGTGCCATCAGTGTACAGGGGTTGTCCGGAAACACCATATATTTT	CAISVQGLSGNTIYF
TRBV10-2	.	TRBJ2-1	TRBD2	TGCGCCAGCAGTGAAACTAGCGGGGGGTTGGTTGAGCAGTTCTTC	CASSETSGGLVEQFF
TRBV2	.	TRBJ2-1	TRBD2	TGTGCCAGCAGAGTTAGCGGGGGTTCCTACAATGAGCAGTTCTTC	CASRVSGGSYNEQFF
TRBV3-1/TRBV3-2	.	TRBJ1-4	.	TGTGCCAGCAGCCAGGATATAGGGGTTCCTAATGAAAAACTGTTTTTT	CASSQDIGVPNEKLFF
TRBV15	.	TRBJ1-4	TRBD1	TGTGCCACCAGAGAAATTCTTAGGACAGGACGTATTGAAAAACTGTTTTTT	CATREILRTGRIEKLFF
TRBV6-5	.	TRBJ2-1	.	TGTGCCAGCAGTTACGCAAGGGGGTCCCGCTATGAGCAGTTCTTC	CASSYARGSRYEQFF
TRBV27	.	TRBJ2-1	TRBD2	TGTGCCAGCAGTTTTAACGGGGGGTACAATGAGCAGTTCTTC	CASSFNGGYNEQFF
TRBV10-1	.	TRBJ1-1	.	TGCGCCAGCAGTGAGTCGGCCGTGGCGGGAACTGAAGCTTTCTTT	CASSESAVAGTEAFF
TRBV2	.	TRBJ1-1	.	TGTGCCAGCAGTGAAGTTGGGGGAGGTGGCCGGGGAGATCCGGGCACTGAAGCTTTCTTT	CASSEVGGGGRGDPGTEAFF
TRBV2	.	TRBJ1-2	TRBD1	TGTGCCAGCAGTAGAGGGGGCAAGGGCTACACCTTC	CASSRGGKGYTF